The subject of this entry is one TCR beta chain. Which antigen it targets is not known. Nothing much larger sits one base from this clone, and base qualities are not available. These data originate in a study of T cell changes during pregnancy in multiple sclerosis (dated by TCRdb to about 2019). Background for the entire study: Changes in the T cell repertoire over the course of pregnancy were examined in this study in women with multiple sclerosis.

The protocol used for the library was the immunoSEQ multiplex PCR assay. TCRdb holds this immuneACCESS table with in-frame rearrangements only. Some clones are missing; in checked studies, unresolved V genes explain under half, and the rest has no known cause. The sample has tens of thousands of clones on record, approximately 92% of them singletons. The ten top clones hold about 0.6% of the sample. The sequence derives from a female donor with multiple sclerosis, enrolled in a pregnancy study. Sequencing was performed on CD4+ T cells from peripheral blood mononuclear cells, taken after pregnancy.

The DNA is as follows: TGTGCCAGCAGCTTCGACGGGAGGGCCTTGTGGCAGTTCTTC. It specifies CASSFDGRALWQFF. The chain uses TRBV11-3 and TRBJ2-1; 8 bases in the junction line up with TRBD2. Germline trimming amounts to 3 bases on V and 12 bases on J, with 10 as the count of junction bases outside the gene matches. The CDR3 numbers 14 residues from cysteine through phenylalanine. CDR3 DNA only is kept here, 42 bases in frame from base 1. CDR1 SGHNT and CDR2 YENEEA are derived from the germline V gene.